The rows below give T cell receptor beta chains drawn from one sample of a study of shared clonotypes between healthy human individuals. The assay was immunoSEQ multiplex PCR, and TCRdb's table has in-frame clones only and misses some. Here the sample spans 450,000 to 650,000 clones, around three quarters being singletons. Sample: PBMCs. The source is a woman aged 40 to 50 in good health. Some clones in this sample may be carry-over from other donors' samples. The CDR3 runs from the conserved cysteine through the conserved F or W.

cdr3_aa,v_call,cdr3_length,j_call
CASSLLLAGPQPEQFF,TRBV4-1,16,TRBJ2-1
CASSLGQSATQYF,TRBV5-1,13,TRBJ2-5
CASRPDPPPNEKLFF,TRBV19,15,TRBJ1-4
CASSQRGQDTQYF,TRBV5-4,13,TRBJ2-3
CASSGGLSSYNEQFF,TRBV2,15,TRBJ2-1
CASSFLTSGDTDTQYF,TRBV27,16,TRBJ2-3
CASSPLGGTYNEQFF,TRBV11-2,15,TRBJ2-1
CASSSDRVGEQYF,TRBV7-2,13,TRBJ2-7
CASRTGGAQYGYTF,TRBV19,14,TRBJ1-2
CASSMRRGQGRYEQFF,TRBV19,16,TRBJ2-1
CASSPTGDQPQHF,TRBV7-9,13,TRBJ1-5
CAWSVTEGTDNQPQHF,TRBV30,16,TRBJ1-5
CASSLRGGETQYF,TRBV5-6,13,TRBJ2-5
CASSPIRRGVDWDTF,TRBV11-2,15,TRBJ1-2
CASSSSAGELFF,TRBV27,12,TRBJ2-2
CASSQEIGADTQYF,TRBV4-3,14,TRBJ2-3
CASSLTGTSGTKNIQYF,TRBV19,17,TRBJ2-4
CASTAGEYNEQFF,TRBV11-2,13,TRBJ2-1
CASSITGTYEQYF,TRBV19,13,TRBJ2-7
CASSRRWRDTGELFF,TRBV9,15,TRBJ2-2
CASSQDGGGRIADTQYF,TRBV4-1,17,TRBJ2-3
CASSPRKWAGPTTGEQTNEKLFF,TRBV18,23,TRBJ1-4
CAHAGGADTEAFF,TRBV6-1,13,TRBJ1-1
CASSQELAGNTGELFF,TRBV4-2,16,TRBJ2-2
CASSLGLGEQFF,TRBV7-9,12,TRBJ2-1
CASSPHSQDPRGYTF,TRBV7-3,15,TRBJ1-2
CASRDLGGGETQYF,TRBV27,14,TRBJ2-5
CASSTDPDVREQFF,TRBV7-3,14,TRBJ2-1